This T cell receptor (beta chain) appears in the sequencing data of a study of brain T cells in children with intractable seizures. Stated time point: blood from clinic visit 5 months post-surgery; TSC patient then seizure free. Sequencing was limited to surgery cases with top T cell transcript signatures in brain tissue. Pre-surgery treatment included at least one anti-epileptic drug. Study conclusions and caveats: Viral specificity was inferred only from CDR3 similarity; HCMV serostatus was unknown.

Trimming pared 5 bases from V and 1 base from J, leaving 15 bases between. The CDR3 has 16 residues. Germline CDR1 is SEHNR and CDR2 is FQNEAQ (reference sequence). Produced via immunoSEQ multiplex PCR; TCRdb's table is partial and in-frame only. The profile shows under 400,000 clones, roughly 93% of them singletons. Details on this clone: Its antigen is unknown.

The rearrangement links TRBV7-9 to TRBJ2-1; D remains unclear. This material consisted of peripheral blood, taken 4 to 6 months after surgery. This TCR was sampled from a boy less than two years old with tuberous sclerosis and intractable seizures. CDR3 sequence (DNA): TGTGCCAGCAGCCCCACCCGTCCAGATTCCTACAATGAGCAGTTCTTC. Translating gives CASSPTRPDSYNEQFF.